This T cell receptor (beta chain) is drawn from a study of T-cell reconstitution after alpha-beta-depleted transplantation in children. Unique molecular identifiers were used to barcode this TCRbeta library. TCRdb analysed the PCR reads with MiXCR anew, one entry per CDR3 protein. Of more than 450,000 distinct CDR3 sequences listed, about 17% are singletons. This CDR3 is 16 amino acids long. Germline V gene data show CDR1 as LGHDT and CDR2 as YNNKEL (reference sequence). With 2 bases clipped from V and 8 bases from J, the junction kept 10 bases outside the gene matches. The starting material was PBMCs from the stem cell graft donor, obtained from the stem cell graft. This chain links TRBV3-1 with TRBJ2-1; 9 bases line up with TRBD2. The TCR was taken from a human donor who donated a stem cell graft to a child with acute lymphoblastic leukemia. The CDR3 coding sequence is TGTGCCAGCAGCCAAATGACTAGCGGAGGCTTCGATGAGCAGTTCTTC. The encoded protein is CASSQMTSGGFDEQFF.